What follows are 19 T cell receptor beta chains derived from one specimen sequenced in a study of shared clonotypes between healthy human individuals. Method: immunoSEQ multiplex PCR; TCRdb's copy keeps in-frame clones and lacks some. The sample records 2.3 million or so clones, more than 85% being singletons. Sequencing was done on a sample of naive CD4+ T cells from PBMCs. Subset described: CD45RA+ positively selected. The source of these receptors is a man between 18 and 29 years old in good health. Some clones in this sample may be carry-over from other donors' samples.

V gene TRBV7-2 combines with J gene TRBJ1-1; 10 nucleotides line up with TRBD1. CDR1 and CDR2 (germline): SGHTA, FQGNSA. The CDR3 contains 14 residues. Losses at the gene ends were 10 bases for V and 4 bases for J; bases not matched to a gene: 9. The CDR3 protein is CATKRDRGSTEAFF. CDR3 bases: TGTGCCACCAAGCGGGACAGGGGAAGCACTGAAGCTTTCTTT.

The V gene is TRBV7-2, the J gene TRBJ2-7, with 9 bases lining up with TRBD2. Germline V gives CDR1 SGHTA, CDR2 FQGNSA. This CDR3 spans 13 amino acids. V shed 6 bases, J shed 7 bases, and the junction held 7 bases outside the gene matches. The CDR3 nucleotides are TGTGCCAGCAGGCGCTCTAGCGGGAATGAGCAGTACTTC. It codes for CASRRSSGNEQYF. The full variable domain, in which reference TRBV7-2 and TRBJ2-7 provide the parts outside the CDR3, is GAGVSQSPSNKVTEKGKDVELRCDPISGHTALYWYRQSLGQGLEFLIYFQGNSAPDKSGLPSDRFSAERTGGSVSTLTIQRTQQEDSAVYLCASRRSSGNEQYFGPGTRLTVT.

This chain uses TRBV7-2 with TRBJ2-2; D gene uncertain. Germline V gene lookup returns CDR1 SGHTA and CDR2 FQGNSA. V was trimmed by 2 bases and J by 5 bases, leaving 15 bases between them. CDR3 length: 16 amino acids. The DNA of the CDR3 is TGTGCCAGCAGCTTAAACCGGGTGCCGGCGACCGGGGAGCTGTTTTTT. This sequence encodes CASSLNRVPATGELFF.

The chain recombines TRBV7-6 with TRBJ2-7; D tentatively reads TRBD1 or TRBD2 (5 bases each). This CDR3 comprises 13 residues. The V end lost 1 base, the J end lost 6 bases, and 10 bases lay between the germline ends. The V gene's germline CDR1 is SGHVS and CDR2 FNYEAQ. The CDR3 region is CASSLGGTSEQYF. The CDR3 DNA follows: TGTGCCAGCAGCTTAGGAGGGACGAGCGAGCAGTACTTC. Looking up the rest from reference TRBV7-6 and TRBJ2-7 gives the full variable domain: GAGVSQSPRYKVTKRGQDVALRCDPISGHVSLYWYRQALGQGPEFLTYFNYEAQQDKSGLPNDRFSAERPEGSISTLTIQRTEQRDSAMYRCASSLGGTSEQYFGPGTRLTVT.

This clone occurred once. The chain employs TRBV2 and TRBJ1-2, with TRBD1 matching 9 bases. Looked up from germline, CDR1 is SNHLY and CDR2 is FYNNEI. After removal of 7 bases from V and 8 bases from J, the junction contained 8 bases not matched to a gene. The CDR3 is 13 amino acids. CDR3 sequence (DNA): TGTGCCAGCACCTACGGACAGGGGAGAGGCTACACCTTC. This codes for CASTYGQGRGYTF.

This clone was observed a handful of times. This chain joins TRBV7-9 and TRBJ2-2; 7 nucleotides line up with TRBD2. V lost 10 bases to trimming and J lost 6 bases; unmatched junction nucleotides: 11. The CDR3 loop spans 14 amino acids. Per the germline V gene, CDR1 is SEHNR and CDR2 is FQNEAQ (reference sequence). The CDR3, as DNA: TGTGCCACCTACCCGCTAGCGGAGGCCGGGGAGCTGTTTTTT. It encodes CATYPLAEAGELFF.

To note about this clone: This sample also contains other DNA sequences that code for the same CDR3. This chain links TRBV28 with TRBJ1-1; D gene unclear. Trimming removed 3 bases at V and 8 bases at J, with 7 bases between. CDR1 and CDR2 from the germline V gene are MDHEN and SYDVKM. The CDR3 consists of 11 residues. Here the CDR3 reads CASSFRREAFF. The CDR3 coding sequence is TGTGCCAGCAGTTTCCGCAGGGAAGCTTTCTTT.

The chain joins TRBV6-5 to TRBJ1-1; D is unclear. Per germline, CDR1 MNHEY and CDR2 SVGAGI. V lost 0 bases, J lost 4 bases, and 6 bases lay in between. This CDR3 has 13 residues. CDR3 sequence: CASSYSIATEAFF. The CDR3 region has the DNA TGTGCCAGCAGTTACTCGATCGCCACTGAAGCTTTCTTT.

As regards this clone: Different DNA sequences within this sample yield the same CDR3. This chain links TRBV28 with TRBJ1-4; possible D gene TRBD1, 5 bases. The CDR3 is 15 residues long. V was pared by 5 bases and J by 3 bases, with 13 bases between. Germline V gene sequence: CDR1 MDHEN, CDR2 SYDVKM. DNA for the CDR3: TGTGCCAGCAGTCAGCAGGGAGCAGCTAATGAAAAACTGTTTTTT. This codes for CASSQQGAANEKLFF.

Only one count was recorded for this clone. The chain recombines TRBV4-3 with TRBJ2-3; 9 bases align to TRBD2. V lost 1 base and J lost 1; bases outside the gene matches: 3. In germline, CDR1 is LGHNA, CDR2 YSLEER. The CDR3 sequence is 16 residues long. The CDR3 spells CASSQGRGRGTDTQYF. The CDR3 DNA reads TGCGCCAGCAGCCAAGGCCGCGGGAGGGGCACAGATACGCAGTATTTT.

As regards this clone: This specimen includes other DNA sequences encoding the same CDR3. This sequence joins TRBV5-1 and TRBJ1-2; 7 nucleotides line up with TRBD1. The CDR3 length is 13 residues. Trimming took 0 bases from V and 6 from J; bases not matched to a gene: 2. CDR1 and CDR2 from the germline V gene are SGHRS and YFSETQ. CDR3 DNA: TGCGCCAGCAGCTTGGGACAGGGTGATGGCTACACCTTC. Protein sequence: CASSLGQGDGYTF.

The chain couples TRBV28 to TRBJ1-1; D remains unclear. There are 12 residues in the CDR3. CDR1 and CDR2 (germline): MDHEN, SYDVKM. The V and J ends lost 5 bases and 10 bases respectively, with 14 bases between them. CDR3 bases: TGTGCCAGCAGTCACGACGGGCCCCCAGCTTTCTTT. Amino acid sequence: CASSHDGPPAFF.

This clone was observed a handful of times. This same CDR3 is encoded by further DNA sequences in the sample. CDR3 DNA: TGCGCCAGCAGCTCTGGGACGGGCAATCAGCCCCAGCATTTT. Amino acid sequence: CASSSGTGNQPQHF. The chain recombines TRBV5-1 with TRBJ1-5; TRBD1 might be the D (5 bases). V dropped 3 bases and J dropped 2 bases, with 9 bases sitting between them. This CDR3 has 14 amino acids. Germline V gene data show CDR1 as SGHRS and CDR2 as YFSETQ.

This sequence joins TRBV19 and TRBJ2-1; D is uncertain. The ends were cut back, 4 bases at V and 10 bases at J, with 26 bases in the middle. Germline V lookup: CDR1 LNHDA, CDR2 SQIVND (reference sequence). The CDR3 loop spans 17 amino acids. The CDR3 is CASSTPRGERQKKEQFF. The CDR3 bases are TGTGCCAGTAGTACCCCCCGAGGAGAACGGCAGAAAAAAGAGCAGTTCTTC.

CDR3 bases: TGTGCCAGCAGTTACTCGGACCGGGTAGGCTACACCTTC. It yields the protein CASSYSDRVGYTF. This chain joins TRBV6-5 and TRBJ1-2, with D uncertain. Germline CDR1 and CDR2: MNHEY and SVGAGI. Between the trimmed V and J ends, which lost 0 bases and 8 bases, there was a span of 10 bases. CDR3 length: 13 amino acids.

The genes are TRBV28 and TRBJ2-1, with D unresolved. Trimming stripped 7 bases from V and 0 bases from J, with 10 bases between. The CDR3 runs 14 residues. CDR1 MDHEN and CDR2 SYDVKM come from the germline V gene. The CDR3 protein is CASTRVGSYNEQFF. DNA of the CDR3: TGTGCCAGCACCCGAGTCGGCTCCTACAATGAGCAGTTCTTC.

The V gene is TRBV29-1, the J gene TRBJ2-1, with D perhaps matching TRBD1 or TRBD2 (5 bases each). The CDR3 runs to 13 residues. Germline-derived CDR1 and CDR2 are SQVTM and ANQGSEA. With 3 bases removed from V and 7 bases from J, the gap between germline ends came to 13 bases. DNA of the CDR3: TGCAGCGTTGAGGGACCCCTGCGGAATGAGCAGTTCTTC. This codes for CSVEGPLRNEQFF.

The gene calls are TRBV7-2 and TRBJ2-5; 7 bases map to TRBD2. The CDR3 loop spans 14 amino acids. Trimming cost V 5 bases and J 9 bases; bases outside gene matches: 12. Germline loops: CDR1 SGHTA, CDR2 FQGNSA. In DNA form, the CDR3 reads TGTGCCAGCAGCCTCGAGCTAGCGGTACCTGCCCAGTACTTC. Amino acid sequence: CASSLELAVPAQYF.

V gene TRBV28 combines with J gene TRBJ1-1; the D is unclear. Germline-derived CDR1 and CDR2 are MDHEN and SYDVKM. The V end was cut by 6 bases, the J end by 1 base, with 15 bases between. The CDR3 has 15 residues. The CDR3 is CASSIQPTGNTEAFF. The CDR3 DNA reads as TGTGCCAGCAGCATCCAGCCTACGGGGAACACTGAAGCTTTCTTT. The entire variable domain, with the rest obtained from reference TRBV28 and TRBJ1-1, is as follows: DVKVTQSSRYLVKRTGEKVFLECVQDMDHENMFWYRQDPGLGLRLIYFSYDVKMKEKGDIPEGYSVSREKKERFSLILESASTNQTSMYLCASSIQPTGNTEAFFGQGTRLTVV.